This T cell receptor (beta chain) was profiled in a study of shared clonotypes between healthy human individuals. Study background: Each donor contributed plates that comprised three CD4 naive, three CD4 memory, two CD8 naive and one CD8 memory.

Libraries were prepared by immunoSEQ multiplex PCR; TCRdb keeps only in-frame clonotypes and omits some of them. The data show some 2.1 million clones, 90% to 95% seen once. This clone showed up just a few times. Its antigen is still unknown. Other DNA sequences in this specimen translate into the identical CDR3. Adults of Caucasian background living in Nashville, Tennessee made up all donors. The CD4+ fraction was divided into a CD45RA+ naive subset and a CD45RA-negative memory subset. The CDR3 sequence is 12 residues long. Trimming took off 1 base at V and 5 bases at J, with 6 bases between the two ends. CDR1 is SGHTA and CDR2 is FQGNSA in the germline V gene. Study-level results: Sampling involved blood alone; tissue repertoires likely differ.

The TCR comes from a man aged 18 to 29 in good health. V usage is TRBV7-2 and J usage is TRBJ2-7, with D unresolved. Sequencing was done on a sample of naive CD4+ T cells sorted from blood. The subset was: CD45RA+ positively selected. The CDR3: CASSLGWDEQYF. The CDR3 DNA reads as TGTGCCAGCAGCTTAGGGTGGGACGAGCAGTACTTC.